A selection of T cell receptor beta chains follows, all from one sample in a study of T cell responses to AZD1222 COVID-19 vaccine. Measured with immunoSEQ multiplex PCR; TCRdb has only the in-frame clones, and not every one. The sample yields around 140,000 clones, around 86% seen once. Here the sequenced sample was peripheral blood, taken on day 0 of AZD1222 vaccination. The source is an adult in good health. CDR3s include the opening cysteine and the closing phenylalanine or tryptophan. A D gene is named only where the DNA matches it firmly. Clone sizes are given selectively: once, few, many, or a class where the clone is expanded.

>TRBV5-1|TRBD1|few|TRBJ1-2
CASSPGTALYGYTF
TGCGCCAGCAGCCCCGGGACAGCCCTGTATGGCTACACCTTC
>TRBV6-1|NA|NA|TRBJ2-7
CASSYKSYEQYF
TGTGCCAGCAGCTATAAGTCCTACGAGCAGTACTTC
>TRBV6-2/TRBV6-3|TRBD2|NA|TRBJ2-3
CASSSDSLALDTQYF
TGTGCCAGCAGTTCCGACTCACTAGCGTTGGATACGCAGTATTTT
>TRBV7-2|TRBD2|NA|TRBJ2-2
CASSFWRGGLATGELFF
TGTGCCAGCAGCTTCTGGCGGGGGGGCCTTGCGACCGGGGAGCTGTTTTTT
>TRBV6-2/TRBV6-3|TRBD1|NA|TRBJ1-1
CASSPHRTGRDTEAFF
TGTGCCAGCAGCCCACATCGGACAGGGCGGGACACTGAAGCTTTCTTT
>TRBV25-1|NA|NA|TRBJ1-6
CASSERVGENSPLHF
TGTGCCAGCAGTGAGCGGGTGGGGGAAAATTCACCCCTCCACTTT
>TRBV28|NA|NA|TRBJ1-2
CASRDINYGYTF
TGTGCCAGCAGGGACATTAACTATGGCTACACCTTC
>TRBV12-3/TRBV12-4|NA|NA|TRBJ2-7
CASSSSGGSEQYF
TGTGCCAGCAGTTCCAGTGGGGGCTCCGAGCAGTACTTC
>TRBV10-3|NA|once|TRBJ1-2
CAISGGSYGYTF
TGTGCCATCAGTGGTGGGTCCTATGGCTACACCTTC
>TRBV5-5|NA|once|TRBJ1-1
CASSFELYEAFF
TGTGCCAGCAGCTTTGAGCTGTATGAAGCTTTCTTT
>TRBV14|TRBD1|NA|TRBJ2-7
CASSQAHRGVREQYF
TGTGCCAGCAGCCAAGCCCACAGGGGGGTGAGGGAGCAGTACTTC
>TRBV9|TRBD1|NA|TRBJ2-7
CASSAARDSYEQYF
TGTGCCAGCAGCGCCGCCCGGGACAGTTACGAGCAGTACTTC
>TRBV5-1|TRBD2|NA|TRBJ2-2
CASSLQPAGGITGELFF
TGCGCCAGCAGCTTGCAACCTGCGGGGGGTATCACCGGGGAGCTGTTTTTT
>TRBV10-3|TRBD1|once|TRBJ1-2
CAISEWDSYGYTF
TGTGCCATCAGTGAGTGGGACAGCTATGGCTACACCTTC
>TRBV13|TRBD1|NA|TRBJ1-4
CASSLGRVQGEIVNEKLFF
TGTGCCAGCAGCTTAGGCAGGGTACAGGGGGAAATCGTGAATGAAAAACTGTTTTTT
>TRBV29-1|TRBD1|NA|TRBJ2-2
CSGNRGLGGELFF
TGCAGCGGAAACAGGGGTTTGGGTGGGGAGCTGTTTTTT
>TRBV7-9|TRBD1|NA|TRBJ1-2
CASSLVGQGAVGYTF
TGTGCCAGCAGCTTAGTAGGACAGGGAGCGGTTGGCTACACCTTC
>TRBV3-1/TRBV3-2|NA|NA|TRBJ1-2
CASSQSRRGYTF
TGTGCCAGCAGCCAATCACGTCGGGGCTACACCTTC
>TRBV6-2/TRBV6-3|NA|many|TRBJ2-7
CASSRTAPYEQYF
TGTGCCAGCAGTCGGACGGCACCCTACGAGCAGTACTTC
>TRBV19|NA|NA|TRBJ1-1
CASRRTRQAFF
TGTGCCAGTAGAAGGACGAGACAAGCTTTCTTT
>TRBV9|NA|once|TRBJ2-5
CASSSQQETQYF
TGTGCCAGCAGCTCTCAACAAGAGACCCAGTACTTC
>TRBV10-3|TRBD2|NA|TRBJ2-1
CAISLSGGDYNEQFF
TGTGCCATCAGCTTAAGCGGGGGAGATTACAATGAGCAGTTCTTC
>TRBV6-2/TRBV6-3|NA|NA|TRBJ2-5
CASSYSIGTQETQYF
TGTGCCAGCAGTTACTCGATAGGGACCCAAGAGACCCAGTACTTC
>TRBV27|NA|NA|TRBJ1-3
CASSFRASGNTIYF
TGTGCCAGCAGTTTCCGGGCCTCTGGAAACACCATATATTTT
>TRBV20-1|NA|NA|TRBJ2-1
CSARRENEQFF
TGCAGTGCAAGGAGGGAAAATGAGCAGTTCTTC
>TRBV9|NA|NA|TRBJ1-1
CASKPPLGSTEAFF
TGTGCCAGCAAACCTCCCCTAGGGTCCACTGAAGCTTTCTTT
>TRBV25-1|TRBD1|NA|TRBJ2-5
CASSGLLQGAVFQETQYF
TGTGCCAGCAGTGGACTCTTACAGGGGGCGGTTTTCCAAGAGACCCAGTACTTC
>TRBV28|TRBD1|once|TRBJ1-2
CASSLGTGVRYGYTF
TGTGCCAGCAGTTTAGGGACAGGGGTACGCTATGGCTACACCTTC
>TRBV5-6|NA|NA|TRBJ1-2
CASSLWGGGQGYGYTF
TGTGCCAGCAGCTTGTGGGGGGGCGGCCAGGGCTATGGCTACACCTTC
>TRBV5-1|TRBD1|NA|TRBJ2-7
CASSLVRQGANEQYF
TGCGCCAGCAGCTTGGTGAGGCAGGGGGCGAACGAGCAGTACTTC
>TRBV11-2|TRBD2|NA|TRBJ2-3
CASSSRLAGSTQYF
TGTGCCAGCAGCTCACGACTAGCGGGGAGTACGCAGTATTTT
>TRBV6-2/TRBV6-3|NA|NA|TRBJ2-5
CASSYGVWERETQYF
TGTGCCAGCAGTTACGGGGTATGGGAAAGAGAGACCCAGTACTTC
>TRBV11-2|NA|few|TRBJ1-3
CASSLGTSSGNTIYF
TGTGCCAGCAGCTTAGGAACTAGCTCTGGAAACACCATATATTTT
>TRBV5-1|NA|once|TRBJ1-1
CASSLGGGMNTEAFF
TGCGCCAGCAGCTTGGGTGGGGGCATGAACACTGAAGCTTTCTTT
>TRBV5-1|NA|NA|TRBJ2-5
CASSFGAEETQYF
TGCGCCAGCAGCTTCGGGGCTGAAGAGACCCAGTACTTC
>TRBV27|TRBD1|NA|TRBJ1-2
CASSFLHAQGANGYTF
TGTGCCAGCAGTTTCCTGCATGCACAGGGGGCGAATGGCTACACCTTC
>TRBV2|NA|once|TRBJ1-5
CASTGPNQPQHF
TGTGCCAGCACAGGACCCAATCAGCCCCAGCATTTT
>TRBV2|NA|NA|TRBJ1-2
CASSDGTGGRDGYTF
TGTGCCAGCAGTGATGGCACAGGCGGGCGGGATGGCTACACCTTC
>TRBV3-1/TRBV3-2|NA|NA|TRBJ2-7
CASSPGDRQYF
TGTGCCAGCAGCCCGGGAGATAGGCAGTACTTC
>TRBV3-1/TRBV3-2|NA|NA|TRBJ2-3
CASSHAVPDTQYF
TGTGCCAGCAGCCATGCAGTCCCAGATACGCAGTATTTT
>TRBV15|TRBD1|NA|TRBJ1-6
CATSTRTGLASPLHF
TGTGCCACCAGCACCCGGACAGGGCTTGCTTCACCCCTCCACTTT
>TRBV6-2/TRBV6-3|TRBD2|NA|TRBJ2-3
CASSDGLAGLTDTQYF
TGTGCCAGCAGTGATGGACTAGCGGGGCTCACAGATACGCAGTATTTT
>TRBV19|NA|NA|TRBJ1-4
CASSLNSGFQSNEKLFF
TGTGCCAGTAGCCTCAATTCAGGGTTTCAATCTAATGAAAAACTGTTTTTT
>TRBV7-2|NA|NA|TRBJ1-1
CASSPGAANTEAFF
TGTGCCAGCAGCCCCGGAGCCGCGAACACTGAAGCTTTCTTT
>TRBV5-4|TRBD1|NA|TRBJ1-1
CASSLNRGSTEAFF
TGTGCCAGCAGCTTGAACAGGGGGTCCACTGAAGCTTTCTTT
>TRBV12-1|NA|NA|TRBJ2-1
CASSLYNEQFF
TGTGCCAGCAGCTTATACAATGAGCAGTTCTTC
>TRBV19|TRBD1|NA|TRBJ1-5
CASSRGTVNQPQHF
TGTGCCAGTAGTAGAGGGACAGTTAATCAGCCCCAGCATTTT
>TRBV28|NA|NA|TRBJ2-2
CASSSLSVWVATGELFF
TGTGCCAGCAGTTCGCTCTCAGTTTGGGTCGCCACCGGGGAGCTGTTTTTT
>TRBV9|TRBD2|NA|TRBJ2-5
CASSPSPASGQETQYF
TGTGCCAGCAGCCCCAGCCCGGCTAGCGGACAAGAGACCCAGTACTTC
>TRBV5-6|TRBD2|NA|TRBJ2-3
CASSYTSGARTDTQYF
TGTGCCAGCAGCTACACTAGCGGGGCCCGCACAGATACGCAGTATTTT